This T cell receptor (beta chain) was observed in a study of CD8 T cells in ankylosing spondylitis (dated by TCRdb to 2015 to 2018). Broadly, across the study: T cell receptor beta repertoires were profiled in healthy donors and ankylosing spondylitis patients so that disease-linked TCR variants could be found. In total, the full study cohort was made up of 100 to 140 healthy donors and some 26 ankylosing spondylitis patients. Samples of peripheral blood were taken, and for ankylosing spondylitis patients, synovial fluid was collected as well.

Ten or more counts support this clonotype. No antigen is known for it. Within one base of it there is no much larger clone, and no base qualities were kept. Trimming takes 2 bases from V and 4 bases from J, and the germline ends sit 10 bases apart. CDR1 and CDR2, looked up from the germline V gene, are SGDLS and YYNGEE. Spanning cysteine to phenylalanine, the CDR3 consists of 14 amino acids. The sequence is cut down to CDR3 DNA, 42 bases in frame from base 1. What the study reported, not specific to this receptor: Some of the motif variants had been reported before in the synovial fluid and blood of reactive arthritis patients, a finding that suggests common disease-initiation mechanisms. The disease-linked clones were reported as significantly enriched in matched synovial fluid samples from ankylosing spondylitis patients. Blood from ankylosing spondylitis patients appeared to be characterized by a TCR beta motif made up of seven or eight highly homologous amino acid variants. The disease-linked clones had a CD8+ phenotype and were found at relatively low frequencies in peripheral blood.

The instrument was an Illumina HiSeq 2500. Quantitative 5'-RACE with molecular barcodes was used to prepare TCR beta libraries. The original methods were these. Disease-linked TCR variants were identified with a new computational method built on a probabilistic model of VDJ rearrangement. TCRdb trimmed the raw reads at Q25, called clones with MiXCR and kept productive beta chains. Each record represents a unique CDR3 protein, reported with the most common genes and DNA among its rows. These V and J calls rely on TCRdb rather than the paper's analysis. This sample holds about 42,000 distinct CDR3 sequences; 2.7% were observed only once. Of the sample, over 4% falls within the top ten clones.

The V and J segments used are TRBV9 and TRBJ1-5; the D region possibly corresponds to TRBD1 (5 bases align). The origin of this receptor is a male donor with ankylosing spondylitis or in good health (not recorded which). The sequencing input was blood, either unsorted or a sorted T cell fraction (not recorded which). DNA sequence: TGTGCCAGCAGCGTGGGGGGGGGGAATCAGCCCCAGCATTTT. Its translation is CASSVGGGNQPQHF.